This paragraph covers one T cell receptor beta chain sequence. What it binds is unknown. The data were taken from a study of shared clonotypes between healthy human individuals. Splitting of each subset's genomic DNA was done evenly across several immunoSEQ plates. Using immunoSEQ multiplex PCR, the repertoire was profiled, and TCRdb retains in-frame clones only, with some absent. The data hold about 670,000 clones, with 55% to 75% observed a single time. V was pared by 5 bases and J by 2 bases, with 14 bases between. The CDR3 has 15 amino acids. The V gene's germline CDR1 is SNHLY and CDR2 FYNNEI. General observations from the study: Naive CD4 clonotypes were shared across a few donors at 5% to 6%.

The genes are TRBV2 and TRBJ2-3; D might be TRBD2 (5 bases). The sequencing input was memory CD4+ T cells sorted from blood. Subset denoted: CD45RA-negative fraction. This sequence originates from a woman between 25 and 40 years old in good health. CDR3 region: CASSPHRGNTDTQYF. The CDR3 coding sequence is TGTGCCAGCAGTCCCCATCGGGGTAACACAGATACGCAGTATTTT.